The 12 T cell receptor beta chains in this list originate from one sample, sequenced in a study of blood T cell repertoires in COVID-19. Clones were sequenced by immunoSEQ multiplex PCR, and TCRdb holds only the in-frame ones, with some missing. Among under 300,000 clones listed, approximately 88% were seen once. The sample comprised PBMCs or T cells enriched from blood (not recorded which). These receptors all come from a woman in her thirties or forties with acute COVID-19.

V and J are TRBV18 and TRBJ1-1; 7 nucleotides align to TRBD1. The CDR3 has 15 amino acids. V shed 3 bases and J 1 base; nucleotides not matched to a gene: 5. Germline values: CDR1 KGHSH, CDR2 LQKENI. The CDR3 region is CASSPGTVRNTEAFF. DNA of the CDR3: TGTGCCAGCTCACCGGGGACAGTAAGGAACACTGAAGCTTTCTTT.

The chain uses TRBV11-2 and TRBJ1-1, with 9 bases aligning to TRBD1. Looked up from germline, CDR1 is SGHAT and CDR2 is FQNNGV. There are 15 residues in the CDR3. Unmatched junction bases numbered 6, after V lost 7 bases and J lost 0 bases. The CDR3 sequence: CASTEGTGMNTEAFF. As DNA, the CDR3 is TGTGCCAGCACCGAAGGGACAGGGATGAACACTGAAGCTTTCTTT. Drawing the rest from reference TRBV11-2 and TRBJ1-1, the complete variable domain is EAGVAQSPRYKIIEKRQSVAFWCNPISGHATLYWYQQILGQGPKLLIQFQNNGVVDDSQLPKDRFSAERLKGVDSTLKIQPAKLEDSAVYLCASTEGTGMNTEAFFGQGTRLTVV.

This chain joins TRBV7-9 and TRBJ2-1; D perhaps matches TRBD2 (6 bases). V lost 2 bases and J 2 bases, leaving 10 bases between the germline ends. The germline gives CDR1 SEHNR, CDR2 FQNEAQ (reference sequence). The CDR3 sequence is 15 residues long. The CDR3 loop reads CASSLRLGTYNEQFF. The CDR3 nucleotides read TGTGCCAGCAGCTTACGACTAGGGACCTACAATGAGCAGTTCTTC.

J is TRBJ2-2 and V is TRBV4-3; weak D call: TRBD1 (5 bases). The CDR3 sequence is 15 residues long. The V gene lost 1 base and the J gene lost 4 bases, with 10 bases spanning the gap. Germline CDR1 and CDR2: LGHNA and YSLEER. CDR3 region: CASSQATVGTGELFF. CDR3 DNA: TGCGCCAGCAGCCAAGCGACAGTGGGCACCGGGGAGCTGTTTTTT.

CDR3 loop: CASSLAGTSNSPLHF. The CDR3 DNA reads as TGCGCCAGCAGCTTGGCCGGGACTTCTAATTCACCCCTCCACTTT. This chain joins TRBV5-1 and TRBJ1-6; D possibly corresponds to TRBD1 (5 bases). The V and J ends lost 0 bases and 6 bases respectively, with 10 bases between them. CDR3 size: 15 residues. From germline, CDR1 is SGHRS and CDR2 YFSETQ.

The chain recombines TRBV19 with TRBJ2-1; 10 bases agree with TRBD1. Germline CDR1 reads LNHDA; CDR2 reads SQIVND (reference sequence). The junction had 9 bases not matched to a gene; V was cut back by 9 bases and J by 7 bases. CDR3 size: 14 residues. CDR3 sequence: CARTGTGVENEQFF. The CDR3 DNA follows: TGTGCCAGAACCGGGACAGGGGTTGAAAATGAGCAGTTCTTC.

The gene calls are TRBV5-1 and TRBJ2-1; 7 bases map to TRBD1. J was trimmed by 6 bases and V by 4 bases; bases with no gene match: 19. CDR1 is SGHRS and CDR2 is YFSETQ in the germline V gene. The CDR3 sequence is 18 residues long. The DNA of the CDR3 is TGCGCCAGCAGCCTAGGAGGATCGACAGGGAAAATAAGCAATGAGCAGTTCTTC. Translating it yields CASSLGGSTGKISNEQFF. Complete variable domain (other parts from reference TRBV5-1 and TRBJ2-1): KAGVTQTPRYLIKTRGQQVTLSCSPISGHRSVSWYQQTPGQGLQFLFEYFSETQRNKGNFPGRFSGRQFSNSRSEMNVSTLELGDSALYLCASSLGGSTGKISNEQFFGPGTRLTVL.

J is TRBJ2-1 and V is TRBV5-1; a weak D match, TRBD2 (7 bases). In germline, CDR1 is SGHRS, CDR2 YFSETQ. V was trimmed by 6 bases and J by 0 bases, leaving 13 bases between them. The CDR3 extends over 15 amino acids. The CDR3 protein is CASTGGGHSYNEQFF. The CDR3 bases are TGCGCCAGCACAGGCGGGGGCCACTCCTACAATGAGCAGTTCTTC. The complete variable domain, with remaining parts taken from reference TRBV5-1 and TRBJ2-1, reads KAGVTQTPRYLIKTRGQQVTLSCSPISGHRSVSWYQQTPGQGLQFLFEYFSETQRNKGNFPGRFSGRQFSNSRSEMNVSTLELGDSALYLCASTGGGHSYNEQFFGPGTRLTVL.

The chain links TRBV30 to TRBJ1-2, with D possibly TRBD1 on 5 matching bases. The V end lost 2 bases, the J end lost 6 bases, and 19 bases lay between the germline ends. There are 15 residues in the CDR3. Per germline, CDR1 GTSNPN and CDR2 SVGIG (reference sequence). The CDR3 spells CAWSIEGEGWDGYTF. Written as DNA, the CDR3 is TGTGCCTGGAGTATCGAAGGGGAGGGTTGGGATGGCTACACCTTC.

V is TRBV6-5 and J is TRBJ1-2; possibly TRBD1 for D (6 bases). The CDR3 has 12 amino acids. CDR1 and CDR2 from the germline V gene are MNHEY and SVGAGI. The germline V and J ends were trimmed by 7 bases and 7 bases, with 13 bases remaining between them. CDR3 bases: TGTGCCAGCACCCCCAGGGGTGGTGGCTACACCTTC. It is translated as CASTPRGGGYTF.

This chain joins TRBV19 and TRBJ1-1, with TRBD1 matching over 8 bases. Germline CDR1 and CDR2: LNHDA and SQIVND (reference sequence). The junction had 9 bases not matched to a gene; V was cut back by 5 bases and J by 7 bases. The length of the CDR3 is 14 residues. The CDR3 DNA follows: TGTGCCAGTAGTGGAAGACAGGGGTTCGGTGAAGCTTTCTTT. Protein product: CASSGRQGFGEAFF.

The chain employs TRBV12-3 or TRBV12-4 and TRBJ1-2; tentative D call: TRBD1 (6 bases). V was clipped by 6 bases and J by 12 bases, with 17 bases between them. This CDR3 comprises 12 residues. The CDR3 loop is CASSITGFLHTF. In DNA form, the CDR3 reads TGTGCCAGCAGCATTACAGGGTTCTTGCACACCTTC.